Listed below are T cell receptor beta chains from one sample, sequenced in a study of OX40 agonist ivuxolimab in advanced cancers. The data were produced by immunoSEQ multiplex PCR, yet TCRdb's version contains in-frame clones alone and is incomplete. The sample includes some 60,000 clones, about 90% of them seen just once. This sample comprised CD4+ or CD8+ T cells sorted from blood, obtained in a trial of the OX40 agonist ivuxolimab. These receptors were taken from an adult with an advanced solid tumor such as melanoma, head and neck, liver or kidney cancer. Each CDR3 is given with its conserved first and last residue. Fields, in order: D gene, J gene, V gene, clone size, CDR3 protein, CDR3 DNA. D genes are given only for firm matches. A clone size is listed for some rows: how often the clone was seen (once, few, many), or a class if it is expanded.

. TRBJ2-2 TRBV19 . CASSMLARNTGELFF TGTGCCAGTAGTATGCTGGCGAGGAACACCGGGGAGCTGTTTTTT
TRBD2 TRBJ2-7 TRBV4-3 few CASSQDVSSGFSSYEQYF TGCGCCAGCAGCCAAGATGTGTCTAGCGGGTTCAGCTCCTACGAGCAGTACTTC
TRBD1 TRBJ2-7 TRBV27 . CASNRGLSYEQYF TGTGCCAGCAACAGGGGGCTATCCTACGAGCAGTACTTC
TRBD2 TRBJ2-1 TRBV28 . CASSLWRESYNEQFF TGTGCCAGCAGTTTGTGGCGGGAGTCCTACAATGAGCAGTTCTTC
. TRBJ1-5 TRBV28 few CASSGQISNQPQHF TGTGCCAGCAGTGGACAAATTAGCAATCAGCCCCAGCATTTT
. TRBJ2-7 TRBV5-1 . CASSLEAGAEQYF TGCGCCAGCAGCCTGGAGGCCGGGGCCGAGCAGTACTTC
TRBD1 TRBJ2-7 TRBV19 once CASSTGTGFLTYEQYF TGTGCCAGTAGTACCGGGACAGGGTTCCTCACCTACGAGCAGTACTTC
TRBD1 TRBJ1-4 TRBV30 . CAWTTGQNEKLFF TGTGCCTGGACGACAGGGCAAAATGAAAAACTGTTTTTT
TRBD2 TRBJ2-7 TRBV7-9 . CASSPDLAGGPLYEQYF TGTGCCAGCAGTCCCGACCTAGCGGGGGGCCCGCTCTACGAGCAGTACTTC
TRBD1 TRBJ2-5 TRBV6-5 . CASSYFRTGVETQYF TGTGCCAGCAGTTACTTCCGGACAGGAGTCGAGACCCAGTACTTC
. TRBJ2-5 TRBV4-1 . CASSQAEETQYF TGCGCCAGCAGCCAAGCAGAAGAGACCCAGTACTTC
. TRBJ1-1 TRBV5-5 many CASSPEGDTEAFF TGTGCCAGCAGCCCGGAGGGGGACACTGAAGCTTTCTTT
. TRBJ2-3 TRBV7-9 . CASSSPAGDTQYF TGTGCCAGCAGCTCCCCTGCGGGAGATACGCAGTATTTT
. TRBJ1-2 TRBV5-4 . CASSLEVTPVYGYTF TGTGCCAGCAGCTTGGAAGTGACACCCGTCTATGGCTACACCTTC
. TRBJ2-5 TRBV5-1 . CASSLWVKETQYF TGCGCCAGCAGCTTGTGGGTCAAAGAGACCCAGTACTTC
. TRBJ2-5 TRBV18 . CASSPRVLQEGGTEETQYF TGTGCCAGCTCACCACGGGTTTTACAAGAGGGGGGAACCGAAGAGACCCAGTACTTC
. TRBJ2-3 TRBV27 . CASSSLVLGGADTQYF TGTGCCAGCAGTAGCTTAGTTCTAGGTGGTGCAGATACGCAGTATTTT